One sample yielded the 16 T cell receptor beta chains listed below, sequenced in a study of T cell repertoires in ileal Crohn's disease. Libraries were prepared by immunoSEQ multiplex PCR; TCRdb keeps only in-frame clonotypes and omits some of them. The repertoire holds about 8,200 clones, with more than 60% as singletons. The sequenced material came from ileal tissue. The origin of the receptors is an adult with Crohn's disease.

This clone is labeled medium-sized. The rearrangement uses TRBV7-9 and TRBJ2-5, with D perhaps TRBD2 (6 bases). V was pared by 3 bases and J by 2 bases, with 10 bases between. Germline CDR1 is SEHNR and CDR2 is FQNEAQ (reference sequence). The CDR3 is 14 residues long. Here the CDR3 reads CASSLGGRQETQYF. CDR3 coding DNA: TGTGCCAGCAGCTTGGGTGGGAGGCAAGAGACCCAGTACTTC.

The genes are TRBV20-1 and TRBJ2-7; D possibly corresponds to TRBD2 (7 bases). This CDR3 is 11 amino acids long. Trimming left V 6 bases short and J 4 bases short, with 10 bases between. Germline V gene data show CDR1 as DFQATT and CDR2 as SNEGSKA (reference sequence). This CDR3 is CSAGGGYEQYF. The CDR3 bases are TGCAGTGCAGGGGGGGGGTACGAGCAGTACTTC.

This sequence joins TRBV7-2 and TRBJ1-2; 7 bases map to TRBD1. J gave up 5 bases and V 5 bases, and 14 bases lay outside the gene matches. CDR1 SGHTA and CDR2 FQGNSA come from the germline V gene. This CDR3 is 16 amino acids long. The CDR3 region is CASSMTGTANGYGYTF. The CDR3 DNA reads TGTGCCAGCAGCATGACAGGGACGGCTAATGGGTATGGCTACACCTTC. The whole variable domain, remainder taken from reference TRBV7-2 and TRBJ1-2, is GAGVSQSPSNKVTEKGKDVELRCDPISGHTALYWYRQSLGQGLEFLIYFQGNSAPDKSGLPSDRFSAERTGGSVSTLTIQRTQQEDSAVYLCASSMTGTANGYGYTFGSGTRLTVV.

The CDR3 region is CASSTMESWGYTF. As DNA, the CDR3 is TGTGCCAGCTCCACCATGGAGAGCTGGGGCTACACCTTC. The genes are TRBV18 and TRBJ1-2; unclear D gene. V lost 6 bases, J lost 8 bases, and 16 bases lay in between. Per germline, CDR1 KGHSH and CDR2 LQKENI. This CDR3 region has 13 residues.

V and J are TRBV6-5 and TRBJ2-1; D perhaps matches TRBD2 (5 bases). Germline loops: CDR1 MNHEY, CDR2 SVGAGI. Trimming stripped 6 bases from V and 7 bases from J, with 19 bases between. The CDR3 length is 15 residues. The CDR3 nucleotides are TGTGCCAGCAGCCACGGTGCTACTAGGGAAAATGAGCAGTTCTTC. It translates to CASSHGATRENEQFF.

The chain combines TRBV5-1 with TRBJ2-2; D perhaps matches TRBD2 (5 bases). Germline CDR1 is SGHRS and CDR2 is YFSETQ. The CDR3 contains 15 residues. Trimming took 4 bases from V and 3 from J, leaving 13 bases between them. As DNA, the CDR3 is TGCGCCAGCAGCCCCGCCGGGGTCGACACCGGGGAGCTGTTTTTT. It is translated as CASSPAGVDTGELFF. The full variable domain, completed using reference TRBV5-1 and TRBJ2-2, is KAGVTQTPRYLIKTRGQQVTLSCSPISGHRSVSWYQQTPGQGLQFLFEYFSETQRNKGNFPGRFSGRQFSNSRSEMNVSTLELGDSALYLCASSPAGVDTGELFFGEGSRLTVL.

This CDR3 is CASSPGRDKGYEQYF. CDR3 in DNA: TGCGCCAGCAGCCCGGGGAGGGACAAGGGCTACGAGCAGTACTTC. The rearrangement uses TRBV4-3 and TRBJ2-7, with D possibly matching TRBD2 (7 bases). The V gene lost 4 bases and the J gene lost 3 bases, with 16 bases spanning the gap. Germline V gene lookup returns CDR1 LGHNA and CDR2 YSLEER. The CDR3 runs to 15 residues.

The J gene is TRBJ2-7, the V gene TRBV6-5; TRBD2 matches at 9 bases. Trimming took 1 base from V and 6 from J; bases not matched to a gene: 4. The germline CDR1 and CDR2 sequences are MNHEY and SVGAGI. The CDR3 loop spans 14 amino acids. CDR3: CASSYYAGGAEQYF. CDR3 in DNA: TGTGCCAGCAGTTACTATGCGGGAGGGGCCGAGCAGTACTTC.

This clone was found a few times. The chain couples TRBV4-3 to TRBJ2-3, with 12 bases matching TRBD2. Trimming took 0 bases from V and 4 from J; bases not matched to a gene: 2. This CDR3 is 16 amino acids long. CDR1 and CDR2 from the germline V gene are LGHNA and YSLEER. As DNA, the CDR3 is TGCGCCAGCAGCCAAGATCTAGCGGGGGGGCCAGATACGCAGTATTTT. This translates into CASSQDLAGGPDTQYF.

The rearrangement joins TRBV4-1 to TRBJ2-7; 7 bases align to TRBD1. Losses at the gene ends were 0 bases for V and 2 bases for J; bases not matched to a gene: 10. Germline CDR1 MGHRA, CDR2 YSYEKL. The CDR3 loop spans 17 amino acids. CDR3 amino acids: CASSQDHWDSPAYEQYF. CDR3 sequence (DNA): TGCGCCAGCAGCCAAGATCATTGGGACAGCCCGGCCTACGAGCAGTACTTC.

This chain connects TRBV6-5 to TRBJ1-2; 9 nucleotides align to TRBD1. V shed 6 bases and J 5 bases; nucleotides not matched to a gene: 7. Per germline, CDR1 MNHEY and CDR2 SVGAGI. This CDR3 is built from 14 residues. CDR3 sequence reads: CASRPIGQGYGYTF. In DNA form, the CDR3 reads TGTGCCAGCAGACCTATCGGACAGGGGTATGGCTACACCTTC.

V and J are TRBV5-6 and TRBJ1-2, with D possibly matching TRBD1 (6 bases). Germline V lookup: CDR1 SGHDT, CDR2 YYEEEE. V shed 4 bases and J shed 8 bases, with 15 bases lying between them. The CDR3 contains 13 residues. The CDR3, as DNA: TGTGCCAGCAGCGTAGACAACAGGGCAGGCTACACCTTC. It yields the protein CASSVDNRAGYTF.

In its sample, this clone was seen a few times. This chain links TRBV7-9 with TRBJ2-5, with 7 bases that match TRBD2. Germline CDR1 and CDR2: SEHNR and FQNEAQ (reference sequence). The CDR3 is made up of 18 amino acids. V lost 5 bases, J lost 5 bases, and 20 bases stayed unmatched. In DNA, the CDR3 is TGTGCCAGCAGCCGTGTACTAGACACCGCCCTGGGGGGGGAGACCCAGTACTTC. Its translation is CASSRVLDTALGGETQYF.

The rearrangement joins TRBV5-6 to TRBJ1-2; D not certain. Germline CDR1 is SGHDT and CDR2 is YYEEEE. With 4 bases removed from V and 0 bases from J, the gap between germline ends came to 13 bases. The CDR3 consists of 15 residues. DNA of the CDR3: TGTGCCAGCAGCCCCGGACTTACTACTAACTATGGCTACACCTTC. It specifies CASSPGLTTNYGYTF.

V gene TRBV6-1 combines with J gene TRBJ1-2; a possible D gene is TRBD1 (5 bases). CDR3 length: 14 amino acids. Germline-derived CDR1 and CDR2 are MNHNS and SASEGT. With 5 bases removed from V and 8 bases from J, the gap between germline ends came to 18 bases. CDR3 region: CASSPTGTPGGYTF. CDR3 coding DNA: TGTGCCAGCAGTCCCACCGGGACTCCGGGGGGCTACACCTTC.

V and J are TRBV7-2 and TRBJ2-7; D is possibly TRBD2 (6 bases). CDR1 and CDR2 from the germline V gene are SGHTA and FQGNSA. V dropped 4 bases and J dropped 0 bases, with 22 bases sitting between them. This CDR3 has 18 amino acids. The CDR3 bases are TGTGCCAGCAGCTCTCGCGGGGTAGCGGCGTCCCGCTCCTACGAGCAGTACTTC. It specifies CASSSRGVAASRSYEQYF.